Below, 6 T cell receptor beta chains from the same sample are listed, as sequenced in a study of T cell responses to AZD1222 COVID-19 vaccine. Here immunoSEQ multiplex PCR was the method, and the copy in TCRdb shows in-frame clones only, minus some. The sample has 100,000 to 120,000 clones, roughly nine tenths seen once. The sequencing here drew on peripheral blood, taken on day 0 of AZD1222 vaccination. All receptors derive from an adult in good health.

This clone has just a few counts. The gene calls are TRBV24-1 and TRBJ2-3; the D call may be TRBD1 or TRBD2 (5 bases each). Germline V CDR1 and CDR2: KGHDR, SFDVKD. V was cut by 3 bases and J by 3 bases, with 18 bases left in between. This CDR3 has 17 residues. The CDR3 DNA reads as TGTGCCACCAGTGATCGCTTGCGAGGGGTGAATACAGATACGCAGTATTTT. Translating it yields CATSDRLRGVNTDTQYF.

The rearrangement uses TRBV28 and TRBJ1-5; 10 nucleotides agree with TRBD1. V trimming: 5 bases; J trimming: 9 bases; junction bases outside the gene matches: 16. Germline assignment: CDR1 MDHEN and CDR2 SYDVKM. This CDR3 is 17 amino acids long. The CDR3 region is CASSITGTGVGWRPQHF. CDR3 sequence (DNA): TGTGCCAGCAGTATCACCGGGACAGGGGTTGGGTGGCGGCCCCAGCATTTT.

The gene calls are TRBV12-3 or TRBV12-4 and TRBJ2-2; no reliable D call. The CDR3 contains 12 residues. V was clipped by 7 bases and J by 1 base, with 4 bases between them. The CDR3 region is CASNRNTGELFF. The CDR3 nucleotides read TGTGCCAGCAACAGGAACACCGGGGAGCTGTTTTTT.

This chain uses TRBV29-1 with TRBJ1-2; D unclear. CDR3 length: 12 amino acids. The V end lost 3 bases, the J end lost 0 bases, and 5 bases lay between the germline ends. From germline, CDR1 is SQVTM and CDR2 ANQGSEA. In DNA form, the CDR3 reads TGCAGCGTTGAGGTCTCTAACTATGGCTACACCTTC. Residues: CSVEVSNYGYTF.

The V and J genes are TRBV2 and TRBJ1-1, with a weak D call TRBD1 (6 bases). This CDR3 is built from 13 residues. In germline, CDR1 is SNHLY, CDR2 FYNNEI. Trimming left V 6 bases short and J 1 base short, with 9 bases between. The CDR3 loop is CASSRTANTEAFF. CDR3 nucleotides: TGTGCCAGCAGCCGGACAGCGAACACTGAAGCTTTCTTT.

The V gene is TRBV19, the J gene TRBJ1-1, with D hard to call. V shed 4 bases and J shed 3 bases, with 15 bases lying between them. This CDR3 spans 15 amino acids. From germline, CDR1 is LNHDA and CDR2 SQIVND (reference sequence). In DNA form, the CDR3 reads TGTGCCAGTAGTACCGGGATCGGAAGGGACACTGAAGCTTTCTTT. The encoded protein is CASSTGIGRDTEAFF.